The present entry profiles one T cell receptor (beta chain) with its context. This specimen comes from a study of blood T cell repertoires in COVID-19. J gave up 4 bases and V 3 bases, and 6 bases lay outside the gene matches. The CDR3 is 14 residues long. Germline V gene lookup returns CDR1 SGDLS and CDR2 YYNGEE. The table came from immunoSEQ multiplex PCR; TCRdb's copy has only in-frame clones and leaves some out. The table includes approximately 670,000 clones, about 87% detected once. The clonotype originates from a woman aged 18-35 years with acute or convalescent COVID-19. Sequencing input: peripheral blood. The V call is TRBV9, the J call TRBJ2-5; 7 bases are shared with TRBD2. The CDR3 nucleotides read TGTGCCAGCAGCGCCGGGACTACCCCAGAGACCCAGTACTTC. Its translation: CASSAGTTPETQYF.